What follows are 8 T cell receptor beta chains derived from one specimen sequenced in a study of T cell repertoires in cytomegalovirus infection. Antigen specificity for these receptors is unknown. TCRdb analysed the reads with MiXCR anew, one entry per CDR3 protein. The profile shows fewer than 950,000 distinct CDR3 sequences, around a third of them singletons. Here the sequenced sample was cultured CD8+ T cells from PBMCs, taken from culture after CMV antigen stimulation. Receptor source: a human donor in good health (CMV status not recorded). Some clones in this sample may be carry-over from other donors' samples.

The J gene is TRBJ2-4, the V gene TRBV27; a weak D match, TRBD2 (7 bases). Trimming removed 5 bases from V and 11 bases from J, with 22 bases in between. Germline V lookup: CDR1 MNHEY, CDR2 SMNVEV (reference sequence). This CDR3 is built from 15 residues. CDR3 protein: CASSLSWGGGRLQYF. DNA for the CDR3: TGTGCCAGCAGTCTCTCCTGGGGCGGGGGCCGTCTTCAGTACTTC.

CDR3: CASSNRDRGLETQYF. The CDR3 DNA sequence: TGTGCCAGCAGCAACCGGGACAGGGGGTTAGAGACCCAGTACTTC. The genes are TRBV11-2 and TRBJ2-5; 11 bases fit TRBD1. The CDR3 loop spans 15 amino acids. Germline V CDR1 and CDR2: SGHAT, FQNNGV. After removal of 5 bases from V and 4 bases from J, the junction contained 6 bases not matched to a gene.

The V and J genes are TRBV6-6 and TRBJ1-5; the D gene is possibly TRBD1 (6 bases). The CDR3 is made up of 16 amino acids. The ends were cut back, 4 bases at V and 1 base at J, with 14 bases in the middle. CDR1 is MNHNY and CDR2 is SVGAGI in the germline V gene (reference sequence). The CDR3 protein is CASSSTTGYSNQPQHF. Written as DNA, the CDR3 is TGTGCCAGCAGTTCCACTACAGGGTACAGCAATCAGCCCCAGCATTTT.

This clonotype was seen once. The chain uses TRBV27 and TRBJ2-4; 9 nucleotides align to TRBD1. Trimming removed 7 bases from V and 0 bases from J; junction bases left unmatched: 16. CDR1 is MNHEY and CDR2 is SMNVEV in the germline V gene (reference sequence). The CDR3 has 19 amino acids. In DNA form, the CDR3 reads TGTGCCAGCACCAGTCGCTGGACAGGGGCGACACTAGCCAAAAACATTCAGTACTTC. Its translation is CASTSRWTGATLAKNIQYF.

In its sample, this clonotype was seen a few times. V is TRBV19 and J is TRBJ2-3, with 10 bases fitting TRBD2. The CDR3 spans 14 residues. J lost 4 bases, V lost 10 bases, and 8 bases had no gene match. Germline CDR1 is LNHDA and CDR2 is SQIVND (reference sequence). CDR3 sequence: CATKLAGLPDTQYF. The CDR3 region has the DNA TGTGCCACCAAACTAGCGGGGCTCCCAGATACGCAGTATTTT. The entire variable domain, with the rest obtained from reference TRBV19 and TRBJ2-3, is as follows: DGGITQSPKYLFRKEGQNVTLSCEQNLNHDAMYWYRQDPGQGLRLIYYSQIVNDFQKGDIAEGYSVSREKKESFPLTVTSAQKNPTAFYLCATKLAGLPDTQYFGPGTRLTVL.

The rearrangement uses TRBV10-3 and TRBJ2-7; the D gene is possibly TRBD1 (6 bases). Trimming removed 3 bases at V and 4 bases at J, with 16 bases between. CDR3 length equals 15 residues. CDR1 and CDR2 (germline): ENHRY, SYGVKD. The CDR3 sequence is CAISDPGQPVYEQYV. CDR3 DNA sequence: TGTGCCATCAGTGACCCTGGACAGCCCGTTTACGAGCAGTACGTC.

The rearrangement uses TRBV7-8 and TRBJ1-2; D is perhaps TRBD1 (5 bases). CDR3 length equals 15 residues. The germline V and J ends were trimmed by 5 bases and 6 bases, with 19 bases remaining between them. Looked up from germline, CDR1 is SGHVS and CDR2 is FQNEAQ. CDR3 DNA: TGTGCCAGCAGCCCGGGTGCAGGGAAGGAGGATGGCTACACCTTC. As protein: CASSPGAGKEDGYTF. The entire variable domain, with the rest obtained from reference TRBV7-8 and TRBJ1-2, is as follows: GAGVSQSPRYKVAKRGQDVALRCDPISGHVSLFWYQQALGQGPEFLTYFQNEAQLDKSGLPSDRFFAERPEGSVSTLKIQRTQQEDSAVYLCASSPGAGKEDGYTFGSGTRLTVV.

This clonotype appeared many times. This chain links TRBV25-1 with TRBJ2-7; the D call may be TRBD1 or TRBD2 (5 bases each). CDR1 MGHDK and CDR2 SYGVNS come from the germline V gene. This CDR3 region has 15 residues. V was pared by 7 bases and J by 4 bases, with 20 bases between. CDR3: CASTSNPGTPYEQYV. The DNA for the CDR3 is TGTGCCAGCACCTCAAACCCAGGGACGCCATACGAGCAGTACGTC.